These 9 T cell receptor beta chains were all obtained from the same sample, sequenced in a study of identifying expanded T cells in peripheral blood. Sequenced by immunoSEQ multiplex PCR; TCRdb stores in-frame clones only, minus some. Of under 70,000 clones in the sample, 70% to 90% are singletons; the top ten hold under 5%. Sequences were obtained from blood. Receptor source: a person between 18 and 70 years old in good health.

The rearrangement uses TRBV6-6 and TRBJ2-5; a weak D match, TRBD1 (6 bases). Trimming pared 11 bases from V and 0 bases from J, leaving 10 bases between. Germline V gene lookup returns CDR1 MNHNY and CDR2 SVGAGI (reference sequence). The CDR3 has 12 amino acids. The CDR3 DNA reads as TGTGCCTCCAGGACAGACCAAGAGACCCAGTACTTC. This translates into CASRTDQETQYF.

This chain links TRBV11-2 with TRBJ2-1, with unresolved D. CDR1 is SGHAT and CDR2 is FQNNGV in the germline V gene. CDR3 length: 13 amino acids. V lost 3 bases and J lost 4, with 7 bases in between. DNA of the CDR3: TGTGCCAGCAGCTTCAGGAATTACAATGAGCAGTTCTTC. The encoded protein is CASSFRNYNEQFF.

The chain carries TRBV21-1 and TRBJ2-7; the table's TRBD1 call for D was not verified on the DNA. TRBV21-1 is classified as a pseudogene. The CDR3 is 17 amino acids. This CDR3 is CARNRDRGVKPSYEQYF. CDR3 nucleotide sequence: TGTGCCAGAAACCGGGACAGGGGAGTCAAGCCCTCTTACGAGCAGTACTTC.

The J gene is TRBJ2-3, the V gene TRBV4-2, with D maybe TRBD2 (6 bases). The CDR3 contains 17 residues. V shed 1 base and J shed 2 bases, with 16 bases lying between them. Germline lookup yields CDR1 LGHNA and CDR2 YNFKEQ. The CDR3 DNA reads TGTGCCAGCAGCCAAGTTATAGTGGGAGGCCCCACAGATACGCAGTATTTT. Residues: CASSQVIVGGPTDTQYF.

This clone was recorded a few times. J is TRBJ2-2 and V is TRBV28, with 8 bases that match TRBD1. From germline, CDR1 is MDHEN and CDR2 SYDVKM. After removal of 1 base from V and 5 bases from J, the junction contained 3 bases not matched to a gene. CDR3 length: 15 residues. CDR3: CASSLSWTGTGELFF. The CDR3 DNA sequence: TGTGCCAGCAGTTTATCGTGGACAGGGACCGGGGAGCTGTTTTTT.

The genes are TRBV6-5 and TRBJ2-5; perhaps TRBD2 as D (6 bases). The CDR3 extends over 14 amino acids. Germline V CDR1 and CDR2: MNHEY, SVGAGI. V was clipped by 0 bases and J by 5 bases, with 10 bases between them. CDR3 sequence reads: CASSYSGGGETQYF. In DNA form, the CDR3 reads TGTGCCAGCAGTTACTCGGGGGGTGGGGAGACCCAGTACTTC.

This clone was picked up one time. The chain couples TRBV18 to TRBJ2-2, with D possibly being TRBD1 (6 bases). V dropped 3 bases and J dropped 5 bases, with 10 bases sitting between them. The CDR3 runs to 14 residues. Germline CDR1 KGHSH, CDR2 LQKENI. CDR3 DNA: TGTGCCAGCTCACCGCAGGGGAGAACCGGGGAGCTGTTTTTT. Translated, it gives CASSPQGRTGELFF. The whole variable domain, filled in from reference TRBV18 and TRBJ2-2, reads NAGVMQNPRHLVRRRGQEARLRCSPMKGHSHVYWYRQLPEEGLKFMVYLQKENIIDESGMPKERFSAEFPKEGPSILRIQQVVRGDSAAYFCASSPQGRTGELFFGEGSRLTVL.

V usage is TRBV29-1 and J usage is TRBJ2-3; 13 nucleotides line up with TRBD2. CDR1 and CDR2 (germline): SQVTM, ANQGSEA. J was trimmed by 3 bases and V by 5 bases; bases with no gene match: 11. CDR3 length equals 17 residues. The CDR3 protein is CSVQAPRTSGRTDTQYF. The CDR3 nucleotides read TGCAGCGTTCAAGCCCCCCGGACTAGCGGGAGAACAGATACGCAGTATTTT.

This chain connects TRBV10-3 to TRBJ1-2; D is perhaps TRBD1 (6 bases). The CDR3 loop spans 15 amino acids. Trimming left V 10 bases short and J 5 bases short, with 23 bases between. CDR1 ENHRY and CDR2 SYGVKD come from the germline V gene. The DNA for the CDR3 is TGTGCCAGCAGCCACAGACAGGACGGAGGGTATGGCTACACCTTC. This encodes CASSHRQDGGYGYTF.